Each of the 26 T cell receptor beta chains below was sequenced from the same sample in a study of blood T cell repertoires in COVID-19. Sequencing was performed with immunoSEQ multiplex PCR; in TCRdb, only in-frame clones are kept and a portion is missing. The sample holds about 400,000 clones; around nine tenths are singletons and the top ten take about 10%. The sequenced sample was PBMCs or T cells enriched from blood (not recorded which). These TCRs come from a woman aged 45-65 years who had recovered from COVID-19.

This rearrangement joins TRBV2 to TRBJ1-2; D is unresolved. V was shortened by 7 bases and J by 5 bases, with 11 bases between the two germline ends. Germline loops: CDR1 SNHLY, CDR2 FYNNEI. This CDR3 has 12 amino acids. This CDR3 is CASKGVPYGYTF. The CDR3 bases are TGTGCCAGCAAAGGAGTCCCTTATGGCTACACCTTC. Filled out from reference TRBV2 and TRBJ1-2, the complete variable domain reads EPEVTQTPSHQVTQMGQEVILRCVPISNHLYFYWYRQILGQKVEFLVSFYNNEISEKSEIFDDQFSVERPDGSNFTLKIRSTKLEDSAMYFCASKGVPYGYTFGSGTRLTVV.

The V call is TRBV28, the J call TRBJ1-2; TRBD1 matches 8 bases. The CDR3 contains 13 residues. J lost 6 bases, V lost 7 bases, and 7 bases had no gene match. Per germline, CDR1 MDHEN and CDR2 SYDVKM. For the CDR3, the DNA is TGTGCCAGCACGGCAGGGGGCCGAAATGGCTACACCTTC. Encoded protein: CASTAGGRNGYTF.

This rearrangement joins TRBV7-3 to TRBJ2-1, with 9 positions matching TRBD1. CDR3 size: 16 residues. Germline V gene data show CDR1 as SGHTA and CDR2 as FQGTGA. Trimming took 5 bases from V and 4 from J; bases not matched to a gene: 9. The CDR3 DNA reads TGTGCCAGCAGCCCCACCGGACAGGGGCGGTACAATGAGCAGTTCTTC. Its translation: CASSPTGQGRYNEQFF. Using reference TRBV7-3 and TRBJ2-1 for the parts outside the CDR3, the full variable domain is GAGVSQTPSNKVTEKGKYVELRCDPISGHTALYWYRQSLGQGPEFLIYFQGTGAADDSGLPNDRFFAVRPEGSVSTLKIQRTERGDSAVYLCASSPTGQGRYNEQFFGPGTRLTVL.

The chain is built from TRBV7-6 and TRBJ1-6; 8 bases fit TRBD1. The V gene's germline CDR1 is SGHVS and CDR2 FNYEAQ. V was clipped by 3 bases and J by 7 bases; unmatched bases: 5. CDR3 size: 15 residues. CDR3 DNA sequence: TGTGCCAGCAGCTTTGACAGGGGTTCCAATTCACCCCTCCACTTT. Amino acids: CASSFDRGSNSPLHF.

The chain recombines TRBV7-8 with TRBJ1-5, with TRBD1 matching over 8 bases. After removal of 5 bases from V and 2 bases from J, the junction contained 5 bases not matched to a gene. Per germline, CDR1 SGHVS and CDR2 FQNEAQ. The CDR3 totals 15 residues. The CDR3 DNA follows: TGTGCCAGCAGCCTTGCAGGGGGCGGCAATCAGCCCCAGCATTTT. This sequence encodes CASSLAGGGNQPQHF.

V is TRBV4-2 and J is TRBJ1-2, with D tentatively TRBD1 (5 bases). Trimming removed 5 bases at V and 4 bases at J, with 17 bases between. The CDR3 has 15 amino acids. Germline V lookup: CDR1 LGHNA, CDR2 YNFKEQ. The CDR3 region has the DNA TGTGCCAGCAGCTCCCTAGGGGCAGAACCCTATGGCTACACCTTC. This encodes CASSSLGAEPYGYTF.

V usage is TRBV30 and J usage is TRBJ1-2, with D unclear. The V gene lost 4 bases and the J gene lost 8 bases, with 11 bases spanning the gap. Germline V CDR1 and CDR2: GTSNPN, SVGIG (reference sequence). This CDR3 region has 11 residues. DNA for the CDR3: TGTGCCTGGAACGGGTACGAGGGCTACACCTTC. Translation: CAWNGYEGYTF. Complete variable domain (other parts from reference TRBV30 and TRBJ1-2): SQTIHQWPATLVQPVGSPLSLECTVEGTSNPNLYWYRQAAGRGLQLLFYSVGIGQISSEVPQNLSASRPQDRQFILSSKKLLLSDSGFYLCAWNGYEGYTFGSGTRLTVV.

V and J are TRBV19 and TRBJ1-1; possible D gene TRBD1, 6 bases. CDR1 is LNHDA, CDR2 SQIVND, per germline (reference sequence). The CDR3 has 13 residues. V lost 4 bases and J lost 4, with 10 bases in between. In nucleotides, the CDR3 is TGTGCCAGTAGTAATTCCAGGGGCACTGAAGCTTTCTTT. This translates into CASSNSRGTEAFF.

The V and J genes are TRBV7-9 and TRBJ1-1; D is undetermined. Per the germline V gene, CDR1 is SEHNR and CDR2 is FQNEAQ (reference sequence). The CDR3 totals 11 residues. V was clipped by 5 bases and J by 3 bases, with 4 bases between them. As DNA, the CDR3 is TGTGCCAGCAGCCGGGACACTGAAGCTTTCTTT. Its protein product is CASSRDTEAFF.

The chain has TRBV27 and TRBJ1-2, with a tentative D call TRBD1 (5 bases). Germline CDR1 reads MNHEY; CDR2 reads SMNVEV (reference sequence). The ends were cut back, 10 bases at V and 5 bases at J, with 14 bases in the middle. CDR3 length equals 12 residues. The CDR3 DNA follows: TGTGCCACCTGGGGGGGTAGTTATGGCTACACCTTC. It specifies CATWGGSYGYTF.

This clone was detected only a few times. The chain has TRBV9 and TRBJ2-1; D remains ambiguous. Trimming took 3 bases from V and 3 from J, leaving 4 bases between them. This CDR3 spans 12 amino acids. Germline lookup yields CDR1 SGDLS and CDR2 YYNGEE. This chain's CDR3 is CASSADYNEQFF. The CDR3 nucleotides are TGTGCCAGCAGCGCAGACTACAATGAGCAGTTCTTC.

The V and J genes are TRBV6-4 and TRBJ2-1, with D perhaps TRBD2 (7 bases). From germline, CDR1 is MRHNA and CDR2 SNTAGT. The CDR3 loop spans 16 amino acids. Trimming shortened V by 6 bases and J by 7 bases, and 22 bases separated the two germline ends. This CDR3 reads CASSLGGGSNGNEQFF. The CDR3 nucleotides are TGTGCCAGCAGCTTGGGCGGGGGCTCAAATGGGAATGAGCAGTTCTTC.

The chain has TRBV10-3 and TRBJ2-1; 9 bases line up with TRBD2. CDR1 is ENHRY, CDR2 SYGVKD, per germline. The CDR3 covers 16 residues. V dropped 2 bases and J dropped 0; count of bases not matched to a gene: 2. CDR3 sequence reads: CAISEPSGVSYNEQFF. CDR3 DNA sequence: TGTGCCATCAGTGAGCCTAGCGGGGTCTCCTACAATGAGCAGTTCTTC.

The chain recombines TRBV18 with TRBJ2-6; 7 positions match TRBD1. The germline CDR1 and CDR2 sequences are KGHSH and LQKENI. The CDR3 is 21 amino acids. V shed 4 bases and J 0 bases; nucleotides not matched to a gene: 18. For the CDR3, the DNA is TGTGCCAGCTCACGAAAGTCCGAACCGGGACAGACAAGCTCTGGGGCCAACGTCCTGACTTTC. Protein product: CASSRKSEPGQTSSGANVLTF.

The chain employs TRBV6-5 and TRBJ1-2; D unresolved. V gave up 5 bases and J gave up 4 bases, with 14 bases separating them. CDR3 length: 14 amino acids. Germline CDR1 MNHEY, CDR2 SVGAGI. This chain's CDR3 is CASSPPNRGYGYTF. The CDR3 DNA follows: TGTGCCAGCAGTCCCCCAAACCGGGGCTATGGCTACACCTTC.

Only a few counts were recorded for this clone. The chain carries TRBV7-9 and TRBJ1-1; TRBD1 is a possible D gene (5 bases). The CDR3 runs 13 residues. Trimming stripped 4 bases from V and 6 bases from J, with 12 bases between. Per the germline V gene, CDR1 is SEHNR and CDR2 is FQNEAQ (reference sequence). CDR3 loop: CASSSRVVPEAFF. The DNA of the CDR3 is TGTGCCAGCAGCTCCAGGGTAGTCCCTGAAGCTTTCTTT. The full variable domain, its missing parts supplied by reference TRBV7-9 and TRBJ1-1, is DTGVSQNPRHKITKRGQNVTFRCDPISEHNRLYWYRQTLGQGPEFLTYFQNEAQLEKSRLLSDRFSAERPKGSFSTLEIQRTEQGDSAMYLCASSSRVVPEAFFGQGTRLTVV.

The chain employs TRBV5-6 and TRBJ2-3; TRBD2 matches at 8 bases. This CDR3 comprises 16 residues. J lost 1 base, V lost 1 base, and 5 bases had no gene match. Germline-derived CDR1 and CDR2 are SGHDT and YYEEEE. In DNA, the CDR3 is TGTGCCAGCAGCTTGTTCGGGGGGGGCGGCACAGATACGCAGTATTTT. Encoded protein: CASSLFGGGGTDTQYF.

This chain joins TRBV30 and TRBJ1-1; 7 bases match TRBD1. With 0 bases clipped from V and 1 base from J, the junction kept 5 bases outside the gene matches. Germline values: CDR1 GTSNPN, CDR2 SVGIG (reference sequence). There are 15 residues in the CDR3. DNA of the CDR3: TGTGCCTGGAGTGTAGACAGGGTTTGGAACACTGAAGCTTTCTTT. The encoded protein is CAWSVDRVWNTEAFF.

This clone was detected only once. J is TRBJ2-7 and V is TRBV5-1, with TRBD2 matching over 7 bases. V shed 0 bases, J shed 4 bases, and the junction held 16 bases outside the gene matches. The germline V gene encodes CDR1 SGHRS and CDR2 YFSETQ. The CDR3 runs 18 residues. The CDR3 region is CASSLVGPGFGEGYEQYF. The CDR3 DNA follows: TGCGCCAGCAGCTTGGTTGGTCCCGGTTTTGGGGAGGGGTACGAGCAGTACTTC.

The chain couples TRBV7-2 to TRBJ1-1; 7 nucleotides match TRBD1. V lost 5 bases and J lost 8; bases outside the gene matches: 8. The germline V gene encodes CDR1 SGHTA and CDR2 FQGNSA. This CDR3 contains 13 residues. CDR3 sequence: CASSPPGGIEAFF. For the CDR3, the DNA is TGTGCCAGCAGCCCCCCAGGGGGAATAGAAGCTTTCTTT.

The chain employs TRBV7-9 and TRBJ1-3, with TRBD1 matching 7 bases. V lost 6 bases to trimming and J lost 4 bases; unmatched junction nucleotides: 15. The CDR3 contains 17 residues. Germline lookup yields CDR1 SEHNR and CDR2 FQNEAQ (reference sequence). CDR3 in amino acids: CASRPTGMREKGNTIYF. The DNA of the CDR3 is TGTGCCAGCAGGCCGACAGGGATGCGTGAAAAGGGAAACACCATATATTTT.

V usage is TRBV9 and J usage is TRBJ1-2; D call uncertain. The CDR3 is made up of 15 amino acids. CDR1 and CDR2 (germline): SGDLS, YYNGEE. V dropped 2 bases and J dropped 3 bases, with 14 bases sitting between them. This CDR3 is CASSVGLLSDYGYTF. The CDR3 DNA is TGTGCCAGCAGCGTTGGGCTCCTTAGTGACTATGGCTACACCTTC.

The chain uses TRBV19 and TRBJ2-1; 8 bases are shared with TRBD1. Per the germline V gene, CDR1 is LNHDA and CDR2 is SQIVND (reference sequence). CDR3 length equals 13 residues. V was pared by 5 bases and J by 12 bases, with 9 bases of the junction left unmatched. Written as DNA, the CDR3 is TGTGCCAGTAGTTTCTACTCCGACAGGGGGCAGTTCTTC. Translated, it gives CASSFYSDRGQFF.

This clone was found once. The chain has TRBV3-1 (or the pseudogene TRBV3-2) and TRBJ2-7, with TRBD2 identical over 7 bases. The CDR3 contains 16 residues. V was clipped by 0 bases and J by 4 bases; unmatched bases: 9. CDR1 and CDR2 (germline): LGHDT, YNNKEL (reference sequence). The CDR3 DNA is TGTGCCAGCAGCCAAGATATCGGGACTACCTTTTACGAGCAGTACTTC. Translated, it gives CASSQDIGTTFYEQYF.

The CDR3: CATSFPGGPNTEAFF. CDR3 in DNA: TGTGCCACCTCCTTCCCGGGGGGGCCGAACACTGAAGCTTTCTTT. The chain carries TRBV6-5 and TRBJ1-1; the D gene is possibly TRBD1 (6 bases). The CDR3 is made up of 15 amino acids. Per germline, CDR1 MNHEY and CDR2 SVGAGI. V dropped 10 bases and J dropped 1 base, with 19 bases sitting between them.

This chain joins TRBV6-1 and TRBJ2-1; the match to TRBD2 covers 7 bases. J was trimmed by 6 bases and V by 0 bases; bases with no gene match: 5. CDR3 length: 15 residues. Per the germline V gene, CDR1 is MNHNS and CDR2 is SASEGT. The CDR3, as DNA: TGTGCCAGCAGTGAAGCAGCTAGCGGATTCAATGAGCAGTTCTTC. Its translation is CASSEAASGFNEQFF.